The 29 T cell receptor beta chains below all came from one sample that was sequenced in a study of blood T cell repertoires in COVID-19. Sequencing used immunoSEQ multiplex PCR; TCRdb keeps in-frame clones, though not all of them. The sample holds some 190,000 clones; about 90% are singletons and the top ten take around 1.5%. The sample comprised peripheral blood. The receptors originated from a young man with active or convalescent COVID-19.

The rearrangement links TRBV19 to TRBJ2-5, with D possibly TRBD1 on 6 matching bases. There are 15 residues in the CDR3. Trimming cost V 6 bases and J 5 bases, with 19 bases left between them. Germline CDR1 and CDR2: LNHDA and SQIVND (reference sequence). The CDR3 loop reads CASREGGVGMETQYF. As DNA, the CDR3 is TGTGCCAGTAGGGAAGGGGGAGTGGGAATGGAGACCCAGTACTTC.

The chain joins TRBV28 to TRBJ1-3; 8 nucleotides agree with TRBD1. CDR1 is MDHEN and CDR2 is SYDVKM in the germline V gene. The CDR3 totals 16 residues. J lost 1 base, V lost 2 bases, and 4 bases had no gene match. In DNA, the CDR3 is TGTGCCAGCAGTTTAGGGGACAGGCGATCTGGAAACACCATATATTTT. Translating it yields CASSLGDRRSGNTIYF.

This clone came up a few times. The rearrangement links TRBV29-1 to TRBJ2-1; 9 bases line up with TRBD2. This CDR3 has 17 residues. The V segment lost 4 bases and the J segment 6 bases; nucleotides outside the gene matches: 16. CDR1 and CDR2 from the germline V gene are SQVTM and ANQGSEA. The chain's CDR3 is CSVAQGASGTRGNEQFF. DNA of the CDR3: TGCAGCGTTGCACAGGGCGCTAGCGGGACCCGGGGCAATGAGCAGTTCTTC.

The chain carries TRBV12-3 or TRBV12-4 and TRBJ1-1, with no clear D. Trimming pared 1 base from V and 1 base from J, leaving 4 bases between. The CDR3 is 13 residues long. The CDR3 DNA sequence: TGTGCCAGCAGTTTAGTTCAGAACACTGAAGCTTTCTTT. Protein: CASSLVQNTEAFF.

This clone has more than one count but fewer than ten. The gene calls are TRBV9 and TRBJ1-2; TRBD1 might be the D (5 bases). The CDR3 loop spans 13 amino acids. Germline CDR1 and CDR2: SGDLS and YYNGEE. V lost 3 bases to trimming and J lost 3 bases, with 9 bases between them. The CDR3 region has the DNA TGTGCCAGCAGCGGGGGGGTTGACTATGGCTACACCTTC. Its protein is CASSGGVDYGYTF.

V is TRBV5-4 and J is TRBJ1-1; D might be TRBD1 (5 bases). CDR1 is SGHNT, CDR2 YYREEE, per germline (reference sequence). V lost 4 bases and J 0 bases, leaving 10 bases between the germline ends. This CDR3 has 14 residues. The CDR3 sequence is CASSHDSMNTEAFF. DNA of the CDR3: TGTGCCAGCAGCCACGACAGCATGAACACTGAAGCTTTCTTT.

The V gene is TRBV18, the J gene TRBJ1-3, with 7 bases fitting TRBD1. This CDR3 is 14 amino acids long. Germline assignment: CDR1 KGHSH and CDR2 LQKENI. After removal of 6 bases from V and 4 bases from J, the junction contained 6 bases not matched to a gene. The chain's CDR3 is CASSVKGAGNTIYF. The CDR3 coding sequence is TGTGCCAGCTCTGTTAAGGGGGCCGGAAACACCATATATTTT.

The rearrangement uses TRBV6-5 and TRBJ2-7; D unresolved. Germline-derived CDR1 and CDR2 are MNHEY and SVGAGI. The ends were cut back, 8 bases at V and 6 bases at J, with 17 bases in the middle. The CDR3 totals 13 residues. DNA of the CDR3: TGTGCCAGCGGAAGACCGAACCCGGGCGAGCAGTACTTC. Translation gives CASGRPNPGEQYF.

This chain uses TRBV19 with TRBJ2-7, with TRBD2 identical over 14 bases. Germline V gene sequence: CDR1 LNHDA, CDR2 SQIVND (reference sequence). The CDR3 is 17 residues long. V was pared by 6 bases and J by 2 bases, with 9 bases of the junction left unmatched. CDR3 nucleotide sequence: TGTGCCAGTAGGAAAGGGACTAGCGGGAGCCCAGCCTACGAGCAGTACTTC. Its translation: CASRKGTSGSPAYEQYF. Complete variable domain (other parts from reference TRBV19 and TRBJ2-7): DGGITQSPKYLFRKEGQNVTLSCEQNLNHDAMYWYRQDPGQGLRLIYYSQIVNDFQKGDIAEGYSVSREKKESFPLTVTSAQKNPTAFYLCASRKGTSGSPAYEQYFGPGTRLTVT.

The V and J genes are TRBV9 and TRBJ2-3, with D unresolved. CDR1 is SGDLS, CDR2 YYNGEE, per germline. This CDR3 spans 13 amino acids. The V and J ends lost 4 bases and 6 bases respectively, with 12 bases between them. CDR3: CASSPRLLDTQYF. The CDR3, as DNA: TGTGCCAGCAGCCCGCGCCTCTTGGATACGCAGTATTTT.

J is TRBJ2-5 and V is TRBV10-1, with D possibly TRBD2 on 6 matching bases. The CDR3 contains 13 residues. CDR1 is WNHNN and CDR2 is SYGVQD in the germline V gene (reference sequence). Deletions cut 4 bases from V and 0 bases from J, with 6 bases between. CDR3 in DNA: TGCGCCAGCAGTGCTAGCGACCAAGAGACCCAGTACTTC. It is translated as CASSASDQETQYF.

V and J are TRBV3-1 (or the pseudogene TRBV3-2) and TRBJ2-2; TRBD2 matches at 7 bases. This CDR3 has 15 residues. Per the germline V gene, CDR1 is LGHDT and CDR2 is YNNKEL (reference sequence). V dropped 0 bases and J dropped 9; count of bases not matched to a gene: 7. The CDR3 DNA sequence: TGTGCCAGCAGCCAAGATATTAGCGGGTTCCGGGAGCTGTTTTTT. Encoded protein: CASSQDISGFRELFF.

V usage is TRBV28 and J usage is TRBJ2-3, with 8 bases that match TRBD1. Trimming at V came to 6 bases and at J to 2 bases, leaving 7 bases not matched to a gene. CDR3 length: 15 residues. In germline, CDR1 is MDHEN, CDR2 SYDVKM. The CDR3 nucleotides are TGTGCCAGCAGAGCCGGGACAGGAGACACAGATACGCAGTATTTT. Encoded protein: CASRAGTGDTDTQYF.

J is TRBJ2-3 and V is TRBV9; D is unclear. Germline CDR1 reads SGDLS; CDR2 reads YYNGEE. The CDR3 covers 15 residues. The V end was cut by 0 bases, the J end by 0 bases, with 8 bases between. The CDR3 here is CASSVGMSSTDTQYF. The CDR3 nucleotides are TGTGCCAGCAGCGTAGGTATGAGTAGCACAGATACGCAGTATTTT.

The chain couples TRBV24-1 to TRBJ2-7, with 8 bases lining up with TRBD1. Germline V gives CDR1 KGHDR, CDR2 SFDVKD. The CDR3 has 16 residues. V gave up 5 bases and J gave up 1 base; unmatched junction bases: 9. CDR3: CATSAITRTGSYEQYF. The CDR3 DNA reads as TGTGCCACCAGTGCCATTACCCGGACAGGGTCCTACGAGCAGTACTTC.

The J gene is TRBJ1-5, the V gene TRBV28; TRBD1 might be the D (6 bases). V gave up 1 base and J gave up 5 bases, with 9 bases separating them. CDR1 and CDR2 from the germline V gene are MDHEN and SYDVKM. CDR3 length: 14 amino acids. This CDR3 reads CASSLSGVDQPQHF. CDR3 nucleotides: TGTGCCAGCAGTTTATCAGGGGTCGATCAGCCCCAGCATTTT.

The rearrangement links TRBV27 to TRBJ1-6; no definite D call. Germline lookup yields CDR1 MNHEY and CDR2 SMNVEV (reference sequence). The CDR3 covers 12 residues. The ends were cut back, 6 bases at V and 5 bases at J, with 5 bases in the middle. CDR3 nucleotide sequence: TGTGCCAGCAGACTTAATAATTCACCCCTCCACTTT. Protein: CASRLNNSPLHF.

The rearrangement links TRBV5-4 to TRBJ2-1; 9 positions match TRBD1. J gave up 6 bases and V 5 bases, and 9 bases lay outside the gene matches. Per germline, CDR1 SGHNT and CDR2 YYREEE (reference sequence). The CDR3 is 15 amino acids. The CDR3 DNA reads TGTGCCAGCAGTCTCCCGGGACAGGGTCCCAATGAGCAGTTCTTC. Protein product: CASSLPGQGPNEQFF.

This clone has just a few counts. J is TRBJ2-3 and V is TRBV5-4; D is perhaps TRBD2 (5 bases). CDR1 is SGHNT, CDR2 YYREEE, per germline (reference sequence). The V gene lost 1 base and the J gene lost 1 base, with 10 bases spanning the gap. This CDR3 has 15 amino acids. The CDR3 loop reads CASSLSWERTDTQYF. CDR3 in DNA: TGTGCCAGCAGCTTGTCGTGGGAGCGCACAGATACGCAGTATTTT.

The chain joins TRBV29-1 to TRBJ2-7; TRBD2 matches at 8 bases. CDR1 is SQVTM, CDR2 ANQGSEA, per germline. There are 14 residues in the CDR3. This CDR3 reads CKRAGALGDYEQYF. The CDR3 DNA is TGCAAGAGAGCGGGGGCCCTGGGAGACTACGAGCAGTACTTC.

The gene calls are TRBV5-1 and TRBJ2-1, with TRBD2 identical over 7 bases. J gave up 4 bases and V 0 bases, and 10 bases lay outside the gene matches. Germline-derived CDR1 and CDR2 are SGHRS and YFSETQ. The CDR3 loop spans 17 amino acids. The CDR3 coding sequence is TGCGCCAGCAGCTTGGGAGTGGCGGGAGCACAATACAATGAGCAGTTCTTC. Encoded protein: CASSLGVAGAQYNEQFF. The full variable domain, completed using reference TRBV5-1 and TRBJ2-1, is KAGVTQTPRYLIKTRGQQVTLSCSPISGHRSVSWYQQTPGQGLQFLFEYFSETQRNKGNFPGRFSGRQFSNSRSEMNVSTLELGDSALYLCASSLGVAGAQYNEQFFGPGTRLTVL.

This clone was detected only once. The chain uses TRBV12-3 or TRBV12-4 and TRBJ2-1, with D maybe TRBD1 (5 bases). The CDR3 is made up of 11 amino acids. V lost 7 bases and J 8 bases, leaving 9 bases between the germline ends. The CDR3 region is CASNRGDEQFF. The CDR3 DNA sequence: TGTGCCAGCAATAGGGGTGATGAGCAGTTCTTC.

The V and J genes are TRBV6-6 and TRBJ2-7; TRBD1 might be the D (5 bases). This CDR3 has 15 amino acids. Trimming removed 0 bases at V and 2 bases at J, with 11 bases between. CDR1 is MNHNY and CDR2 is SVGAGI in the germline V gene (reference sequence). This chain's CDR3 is CASSYSIPQAYEQYF. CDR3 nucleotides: TGTGCCAGCAGTTACTCTATACCACAGGCCTACGAGCAGTACTTC.

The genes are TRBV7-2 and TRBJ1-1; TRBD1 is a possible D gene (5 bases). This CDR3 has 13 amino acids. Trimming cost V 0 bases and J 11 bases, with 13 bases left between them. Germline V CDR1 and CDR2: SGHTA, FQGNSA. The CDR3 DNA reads TGTGCCAGCAGCTTAGCATCTCTGGGGCATGCTTTCTTT. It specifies CASSLASLGHAFF.

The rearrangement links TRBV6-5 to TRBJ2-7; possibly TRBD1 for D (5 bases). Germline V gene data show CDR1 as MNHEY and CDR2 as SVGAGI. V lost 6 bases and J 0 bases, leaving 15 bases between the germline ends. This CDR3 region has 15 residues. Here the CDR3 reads CASRDTTQSSYEQYF. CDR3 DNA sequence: TGTGCCAGCAGGGACACCACCCAGAGCTCCTACGAGCAGTACTTC.

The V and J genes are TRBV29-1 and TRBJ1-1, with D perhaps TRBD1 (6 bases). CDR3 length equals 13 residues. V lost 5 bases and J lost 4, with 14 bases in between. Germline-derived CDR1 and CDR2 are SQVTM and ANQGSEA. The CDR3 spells CSVYGGAATEAFF. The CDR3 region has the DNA TGCAGCGTTTATGGGGGGGCGGCCACTGAAGCTTTCTTT.

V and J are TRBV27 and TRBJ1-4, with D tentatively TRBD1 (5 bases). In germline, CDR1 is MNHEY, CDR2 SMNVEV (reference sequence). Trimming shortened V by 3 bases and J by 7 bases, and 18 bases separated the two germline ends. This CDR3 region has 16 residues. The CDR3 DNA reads TGTGCCAGCAGTTTGCACCTACAGGACCCGAGTGAAAAACTGTTTTTT. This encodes CASSLHLQDPSEKLFF.

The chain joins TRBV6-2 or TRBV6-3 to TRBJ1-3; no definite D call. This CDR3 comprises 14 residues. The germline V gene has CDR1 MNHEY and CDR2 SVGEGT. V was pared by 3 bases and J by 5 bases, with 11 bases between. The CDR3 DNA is TGTGCCAGCAGTTATGGAGTCGCGAGAAACACCATATATTTT. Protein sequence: CASSYGVARNTIYF.

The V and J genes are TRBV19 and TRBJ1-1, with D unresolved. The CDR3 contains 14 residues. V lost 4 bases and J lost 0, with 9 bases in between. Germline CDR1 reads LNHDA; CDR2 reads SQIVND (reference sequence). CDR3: CASSTSAMNTEAFF. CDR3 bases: TGTGCCAGTAGTACCTCAGCGATGAACACTGAAGCTTTCTTT.